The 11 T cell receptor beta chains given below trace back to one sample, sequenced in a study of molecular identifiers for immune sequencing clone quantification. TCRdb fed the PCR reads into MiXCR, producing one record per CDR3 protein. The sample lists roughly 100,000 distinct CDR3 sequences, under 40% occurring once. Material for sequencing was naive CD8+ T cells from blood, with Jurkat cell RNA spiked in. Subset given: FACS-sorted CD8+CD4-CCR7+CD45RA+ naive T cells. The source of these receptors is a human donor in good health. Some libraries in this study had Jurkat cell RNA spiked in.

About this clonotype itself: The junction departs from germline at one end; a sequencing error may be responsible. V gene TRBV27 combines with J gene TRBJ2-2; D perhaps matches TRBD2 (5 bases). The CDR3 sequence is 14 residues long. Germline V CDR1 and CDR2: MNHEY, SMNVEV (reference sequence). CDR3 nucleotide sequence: TGTGCCAGCGCCGGAAACTCGAACACCGGGGAGCTGATTTTT. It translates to CASAGNSNTGELIF.

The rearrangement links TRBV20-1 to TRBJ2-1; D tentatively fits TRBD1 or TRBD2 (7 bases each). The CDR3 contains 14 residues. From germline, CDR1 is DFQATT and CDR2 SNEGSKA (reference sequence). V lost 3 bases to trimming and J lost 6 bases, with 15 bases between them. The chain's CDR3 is CSASFQGGSNEQFF. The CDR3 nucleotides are TGCAGTGCTAGTTTTCAGGGGGGGTCCAATGAGCAGTTCTTC.

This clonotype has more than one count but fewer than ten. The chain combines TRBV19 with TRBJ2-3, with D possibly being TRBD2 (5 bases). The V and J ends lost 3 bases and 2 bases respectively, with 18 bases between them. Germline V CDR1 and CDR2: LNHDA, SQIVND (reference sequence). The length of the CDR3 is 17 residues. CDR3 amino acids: CASSMGVWLEHTDTQYF. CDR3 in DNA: TGTGCCAGTAGTATGGGAGTTTGGCTAGAGCACACAGATACGCAGTATTTT.

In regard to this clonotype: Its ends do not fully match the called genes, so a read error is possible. CDR3 in amino acids: CATGTALLF. CDR3 nucleotides: TGTGCCACCGGGACAGCACTCCTCTTC. The chain employs TRBV6-5 and TRBJ2-1; the match to TRBD1 covers 7 bases. Germline-derived CDR1 and CDR2 are MNHEY and SVGAGI. This CDR3 has 9 amino acids.

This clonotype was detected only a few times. The CDR3 nucleotides are TGTGCCAGCCAAACAGCGTGGGCGGTTAGTGATACGCAGTATTTT. Translated: CASQTAWAVSDTQYF. The genes are TRBV25-1 and TRBJ2-3; D gene ambiguous. This CDR3 has 15 residues. V gave up 8 bases and J gave up 6 bases, with 21 bases separating them. The germline V gene encodes CDR1 MGHDK and CDR2 SYGVNS.

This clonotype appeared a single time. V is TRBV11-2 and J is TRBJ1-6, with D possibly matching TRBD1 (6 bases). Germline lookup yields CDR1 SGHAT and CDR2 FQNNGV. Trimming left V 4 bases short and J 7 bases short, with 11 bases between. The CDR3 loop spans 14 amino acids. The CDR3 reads CASSSGTRNSPLHF. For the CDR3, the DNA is TGTGCCAGCAGCTCCGGGACAAGAAATTCACCCCTCCACTTT.

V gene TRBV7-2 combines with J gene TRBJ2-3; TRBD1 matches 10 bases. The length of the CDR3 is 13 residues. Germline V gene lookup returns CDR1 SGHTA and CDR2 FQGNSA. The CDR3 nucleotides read TGTGCAGGGAGGGACAGGGGTTGGGATACGCAGTATTTT. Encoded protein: CAGRDRGWDTQYF. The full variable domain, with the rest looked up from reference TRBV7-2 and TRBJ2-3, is GAGVSQSPSNKVTEKGKDVELRCDPISGHTALYWYRQSLGQGLEFLIYFQGNSAPDKSGLPSDRFSAERTGGSVSTLTIQRTQQEDSAVYLCAGRDRGWDTQYFGPGTRLTVL.

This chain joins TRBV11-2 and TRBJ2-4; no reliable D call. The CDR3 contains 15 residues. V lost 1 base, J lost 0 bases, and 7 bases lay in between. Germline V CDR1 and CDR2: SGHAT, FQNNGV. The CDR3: CASSLVRIAKNIQYF. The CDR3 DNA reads TGTGCCAGCAGCTTAGTAAGAATAGCCAAAAACATTCAGTACTTC. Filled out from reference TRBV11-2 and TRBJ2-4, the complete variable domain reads EAGVAQSPRYKIIEKRQSVAFWCNPISGHATLYWYQQILGQGPKLLIQFQNNGVVDDSQLPKDRFSAERLKGVDSTLKIQPAKLEDSAVYLCASSLVRIAKNIQYFGAGTRLSVL.

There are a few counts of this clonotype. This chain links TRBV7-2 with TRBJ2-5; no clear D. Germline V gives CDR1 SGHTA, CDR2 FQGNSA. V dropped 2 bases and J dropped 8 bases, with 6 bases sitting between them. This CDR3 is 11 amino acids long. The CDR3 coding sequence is TGTGCCAGCAGCTTAACTGCTACCCAGTACTTC. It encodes CASSLTATQYF. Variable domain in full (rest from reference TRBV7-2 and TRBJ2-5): GAGVSQSPSNKVTEKGKDVELRCDPISGHTALYWYRQSLGQGLEFLIYFQGNSAPDKSGLPSDRFSAERTGGSVSTLTIQRTQQEDSAVYLCASSLTATQYFGPGTRLLVL.

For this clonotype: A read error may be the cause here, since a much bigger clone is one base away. The CDR3 sequence: CSVEEGAQSYEQYF. CDR3 nucleotide sequence: TGCAGCGTTGAAGAGGGGGCGCAGAGCTACGAGCAGTACTTC. The rearrangement uses TRBV29-1 and TRBJ2-7; possible D gene TRBD1, 6 bases. This CDR3 has 14 amino acids. The V and J ends lost 0 bases and 3 bases respectively, with 12 bases between them. The germline CDR1 and CDR2 sequences are SQVTM and ANQGSEA.

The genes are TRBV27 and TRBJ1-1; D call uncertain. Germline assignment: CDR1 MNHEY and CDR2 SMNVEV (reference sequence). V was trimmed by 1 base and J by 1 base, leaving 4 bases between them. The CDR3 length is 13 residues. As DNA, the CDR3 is TGTGCCAGCAGTTTATACGGGAACACTGAAGCTTTCTTT. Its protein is CASSLYGNTEAFF.